This passage covers 11 T cell receptor beta chains from one sample sequenced in a study of T cell repertoires in ileal Crohn's disease. The repertoire was sequenced with immunoSEQ multiplex PCR; TCRdb's copy has only in-frame clones and lacks some. The table has approximately 13,000 clones, 65% to 80% seen once; the top ten hold 7% to 9%. Noted time point: neoterminal ileum biopsy at postoperative endoscopy, about 6 months after surgery. Sequenced input: ileal tissue. These receptors originate from an adult with Crohn's disease.

J is TRBJ2-3 and V is TRBV5-8, with a possible D match to TRBD1 (6 bases). The CDR3 runs to 16 residues. CDR1 and CDR2 from the germline V gene are SGHTS and YDEGEE. V was cut by 2 bases and J by 5 bases, with 18 bases left in between. The CDR3 nucleotides read TGTGCCAGCAGCTTTCGTCGTGCAGGGGCGGGAGATACGCAGTATTTT. Protein product: CASSFRRAGAGDTQYF.

The V call is TRBV5-3, the J call TRBJ2-1; 9 positions agree with TRBD2. Being an ORF, TRBV5-3 has a function that is uncertain. There are 15 residues in the CDR3. V gave up 5 bases and J gave up 7 bases; unmatched junction bases: 10. This chain's CDR3 is CARSKLASGANEQFF. The CDR3 nucleotides read TGTGCCAGAAGTAAGTTAGCTAGCGGGGCGAATGAGCAGTTCTTC.

This chain links TRBV6-5 with TRBJ2-2; 7 positions agree with TRBD1. Germline V lookup: CDR1 MNHEY, CDR2 SVGAGI. The V and J ends lost 7 bases and 6 bases, in that order; junction bases with no gene match: 8. The CDR3 sequence is 14 residues long. The CDR3 region has the DNA TGTGCCAGCACCCTGACAGGGCGGGCCGGGGAGCTGTTTTTT. It codes for CASTLTGRAGELFF.

By sample share, this clone is medium-sized. This chain links TRBV5-1 with TRBJ2-5; a possible D gene is TRBD2 (5 bases). CDR1 and CDR2 from the germline V gene are SGHRS and YFSETQ. V was pared by 4 bases and J by 3 bases, with 10 bases between. This CDR3 region has 13 residues. The CDR3 here is CASSTGLKETQYF. CDR3 bases: TGCGCCAGCAGCACGGGGTTAAAAGAGACCCAGTACTTC.

With regard to this clone: The same CDR3 can be traced to other DNA sequences in this sample. This rearrangement joins TRBV29-1 to TRBJ1-2; TRBD1 might be the D (6 bases). The CDR3 totals 12 residues. Germline assignment: CDR1 SQVTM and CDR2 ANQGSEA. V was cut by 7 bases and J by 1 base, with 10 bases left in between. The CDR3 region is CSARTVNYGYTF. CDR3 DNA: TGCAGCGCCAGGACAGTTAACTATGGCTACACCTTC. Looking up the rest from reference TRBV29-1 and TRBJ1-2 gives the full variable domain: SAVISQKPSRDICQRGTSLTIQCQVDSQVTMMFWYRQQPGQSLTLIATANQGSEATYESGFVIDKFPISRPNLTFSTLTVSNMSPEDSSIYLCSARTVNYGYTFGSGTRLTVV.

This sequence joins TRBV10-2 and TRBJ1-1; no clear D gene. Germline values: CDR1 WSHSY, CDR2 SAAADI. The CDR3 length is 15 residues. Trimming removed 4 bases at V and 1 base at J, with 13 bases between. Here the CDR3 reads CASSGTTIRNTEAFF. CDR3 in DNA: TGCGCCAGCAGTGGTACGACTATCCGGAACACTGAAGCTTTCTTT.

The chain combines TRBV4-1 with TRBJ2-3; the D is unclear. Germline CDR1 MGHRA, CDR2 YSYEKL. The CDR3 is 12 residues long. Deletions cut 6 bases from V and 4 bases from J, with 8 bases between. CDR3 loop: CASSMSADTQYF. CDR3 in DNA: TGCGCCAGCAGTATGAGCGCAGATACGCAGTATTTT.

This clone was recorded a few times. The rearrangement links TRBV28 to TRBJ1-5; 8 bases match TRBD1. Looked up from germline, CDR1 is MDHEN and CDR2 is SYDVKM. CDR3 length equals 16 residues. V was clipped by 6 bases and J by 1 base; unmatched bases: 8. CDR3 loop: CASSVIWTGSNQPQHF. The CDR3 coding sequence is TGTGCCAGCAGCGTAATATGGACAGGGAGCAATCAGCCCCAGCATTTT.

The sample holds one count of this clone. The V gene is TRBV7-3, the J gene TRBJ2-5; no firm D call. With 4 bases removed from V and 5 bases from J, the gap between germline ends came to 11 bases. From germline, CDR1 is SGHTA and CDR2 FQGTGA. CDR3 length: 13 amino acids. The CDR3 DNA sequence: TGTGCCAGCAGCTCCTCATCGTATGAGACCCAGTACTTC. Protein product: CASSSSSYETQYF.

The rearrangement joins TRBV7-9 to TRBJ2-7; the match to TRBD1 covers 8 bases. The CDR3 is 14 amino acids. Germline-derived CDR1 and CDR2 are SEHNR and FQNEAQ (reference sequence). The V segment lost 5 bases and the J segment 7 bases; nucleotides outside the gene matches: 10. Written as DNA, the CDR3 is TGTGCCAGCAGCGCACCGGGACAGGCGTCGGAGCAGTACTTC. Amino acid sequence: CASSAPGQASEQYF.

CDR3 protein: CASSQDRTGVSSPLHF. The CDR3 DNA reads as TGCGCCAGCAGCCAAGACCGGACAGGGGTGAGTTCACCCCTCCACTTT. V gene TRBV4-1 combines with J gene TRBJ1-6; 9 nucleotides align to TRBD1. The germline CDR1 and CDR2 sequences are MGHRA and YSYEKL. The CDR3 sequence is 16 residues long. V lost 0 bases and J lost 9; bases outside the gene matches: 6.